This paragraph reports one TCR beta chain. This clone's antigen is unknown. No clone much larger than this one lies a single base away; base qualities are absent. This sample is part of a study of T-cell reconstitution after alpha-beta-depleted transplantation in children listed by TCRdb under 2016. Looking at the study overall: Using TCR repertoire profiling, the study followed T-cell immune reconstitution in a quantitative way in children after TCRalphabeta/CD19-depleted allogeneic hematopoietic cell transplantation. General findings and caveats noted by the study authors: The apparently early alphabetaT-cell count recovery about two months after transplant was reportedly dependent on only several hundred rapidly expanded clones derived from non-depleted graft cells. Over the following months the frequencies of hyperexpanded clones went down, and after one year T-cell counts and TCRbeta diversity were mostly credited to newly produced T cells. In some patients, high TCRbeta diversity at day 60 was attributed to recipient T cells and intrathymic progenitors that had survived conditioning.

V is cut back by 5 bases and J by 12 bases, with 15 bases in the junction unmatched. From a lookup of the germline V gene, CDR1 and CDR2 are SGHTA and FQGNSA. Taken from cysteine to phenylalanine, the CDR3 has 14 residues. Only CDR3 DNA is held: 42 bases, read in frame from base 1. In the paper's terms, the treatment or condition label means: allogeneic hematopoietic cell transplantation with graft depleted of TCRalphabeta T cells and CD19 B cells. The transplant recipients were children given TCRalphabeta/CD19-depleted allogeneic hematopoietic cell grafts. The library was generated by PCR. The sequencer listed for this sample is Illumina HiSeq 2500. TCR library preparation used molecular barcoding, with unique molecular identifiers applied to normalize quantification of the TCRbeta repertoire. The public reads were reanalyzed by TCRdb: fastp trimming at Q25, MiXCR alignment, in-frame beta chains only. One record per CDR3 amino acid sequence lists the most common genes and DNA. In all, the sample holds fewer than 750,000 distinct CDR3 sequences, and more than 20% of those were seen once. The leading ten clones occupy about 14% of the sample.

The V and J genes are TRBV7-2 and TRBJ1-1; 7 bases in the junction line up with TRBD1. Sequencing used PBMCs, mostly from graft donor cells, obtained 360 days after TCRalphabeta/CD19-depleted stem cell transplant. This receptor was obtained from a boy in the first two years of life who had a stem cell transplant for acute myeloid leukemia, so the T cells may come from the graft donor. CDR3 sequence: CASSPRATGPTTFF. The sequenced DNA is TGTGCCAGCAGCCCCCGAGCGACAGGGCCAACGACTTTCTTT.